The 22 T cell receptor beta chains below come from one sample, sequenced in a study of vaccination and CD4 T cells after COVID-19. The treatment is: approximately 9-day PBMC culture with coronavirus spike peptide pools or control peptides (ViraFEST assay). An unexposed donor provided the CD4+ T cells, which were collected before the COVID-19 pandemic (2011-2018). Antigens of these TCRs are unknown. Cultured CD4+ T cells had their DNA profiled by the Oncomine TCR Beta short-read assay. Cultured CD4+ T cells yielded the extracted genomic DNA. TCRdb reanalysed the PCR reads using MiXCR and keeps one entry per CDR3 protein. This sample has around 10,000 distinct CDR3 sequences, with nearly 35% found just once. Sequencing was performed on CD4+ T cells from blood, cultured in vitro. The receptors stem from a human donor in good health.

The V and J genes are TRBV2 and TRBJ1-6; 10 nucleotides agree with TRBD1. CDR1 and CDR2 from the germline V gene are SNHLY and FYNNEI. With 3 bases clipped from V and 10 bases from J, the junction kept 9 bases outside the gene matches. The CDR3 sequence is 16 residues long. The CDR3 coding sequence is TGTGCCAGCAGTGAGGGGGGACAGGGGTTGAGATCACCCCTCCACTTT. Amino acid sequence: CASSEGGQGLRSPLHF.

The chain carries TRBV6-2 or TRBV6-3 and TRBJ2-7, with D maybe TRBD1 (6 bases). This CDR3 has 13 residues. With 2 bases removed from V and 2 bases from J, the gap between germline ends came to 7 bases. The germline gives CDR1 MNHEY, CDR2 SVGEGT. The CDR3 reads CASSYRDTYEQYF. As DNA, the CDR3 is TGTGCCAGCAGTTACCGGGACACCTACGAGCAGTACTTC.

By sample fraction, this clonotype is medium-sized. The CDR3 bases are TGCAGTGCTAGATGGTACTTACCGGGGGAGCCCCAGCATTTT. It is translated as CSARWYLPGEPQHF. This chain links TRBV20-1 with TRBJ1-5, with D possibly matching TRBD1 (5 bases). V was trimmed by 2 bases and J by 8 bases, leaving 16 bases between them. The germline gives CDR1 DFQATT, CDR2 SNEGSKA (reference sequence). The CDR3 is 14 amino acids.

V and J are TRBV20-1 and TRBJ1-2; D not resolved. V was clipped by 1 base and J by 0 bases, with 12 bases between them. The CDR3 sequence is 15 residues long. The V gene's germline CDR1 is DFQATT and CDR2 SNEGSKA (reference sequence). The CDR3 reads CSARAGRTSNYGYTF. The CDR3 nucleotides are TGCAGTGCTAGAGCTGGCAGGACTTCTAACTATGGCTACACCTTC.

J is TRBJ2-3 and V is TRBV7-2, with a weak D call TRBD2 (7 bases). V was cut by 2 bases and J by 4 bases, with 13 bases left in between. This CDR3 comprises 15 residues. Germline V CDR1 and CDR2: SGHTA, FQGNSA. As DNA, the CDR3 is TGTGCCAGCAGCTTATTAAGGGGGGGTGCAGATACGCAGTATTTT. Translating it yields CASSLLRGGADTQYF.

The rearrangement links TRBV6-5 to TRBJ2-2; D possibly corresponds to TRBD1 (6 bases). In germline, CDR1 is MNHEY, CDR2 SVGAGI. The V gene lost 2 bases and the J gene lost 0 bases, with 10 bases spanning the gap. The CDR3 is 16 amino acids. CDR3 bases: TGTGCCAGCAGTTACGGGTGGACAGCGAACACCGGGGAGCTGTTTTTT. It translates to CASSYGWTANTGELFF.

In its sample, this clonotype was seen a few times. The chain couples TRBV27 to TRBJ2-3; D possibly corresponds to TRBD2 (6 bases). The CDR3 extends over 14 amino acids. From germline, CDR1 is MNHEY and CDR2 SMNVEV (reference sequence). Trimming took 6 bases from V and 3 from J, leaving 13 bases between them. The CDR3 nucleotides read TGTGCCAGCAGGCGGGATCCCCGAACAGATACGCAGTATTTT. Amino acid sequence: CASRRDPRTDTQYF.

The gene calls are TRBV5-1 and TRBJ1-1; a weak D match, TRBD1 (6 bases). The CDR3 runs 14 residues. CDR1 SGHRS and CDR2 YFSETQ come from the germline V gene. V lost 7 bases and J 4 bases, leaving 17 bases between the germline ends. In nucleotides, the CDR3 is TGCGCCAGCGGGATTCGAGGGGGGGCCACTGAAGCTTTCTTT. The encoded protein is CASGIRGGATEAFF.

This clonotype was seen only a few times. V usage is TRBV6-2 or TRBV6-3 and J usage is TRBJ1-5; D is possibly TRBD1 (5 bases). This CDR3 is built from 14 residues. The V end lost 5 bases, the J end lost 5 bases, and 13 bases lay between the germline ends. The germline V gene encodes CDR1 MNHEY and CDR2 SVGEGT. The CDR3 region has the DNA TGTGCCAGCAGTCCCCGCGGGGGGTATCAGCCCCAGCATTTT. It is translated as CASSPRGGYQPQHF.

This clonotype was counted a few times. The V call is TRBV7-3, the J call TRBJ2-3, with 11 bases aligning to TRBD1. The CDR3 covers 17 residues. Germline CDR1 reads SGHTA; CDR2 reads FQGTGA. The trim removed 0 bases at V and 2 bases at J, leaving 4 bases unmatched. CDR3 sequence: CASSLTGTGGFTDTQYF. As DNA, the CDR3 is TGTGCCAGCAGCTTAACAGGGACAGGGGGATTCACAGATACGCAGTATTTT. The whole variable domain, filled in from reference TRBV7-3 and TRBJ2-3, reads GAGVSQTPSNKVTEKGKYVELRCDPISGHTALYWYRQSLGQGPEFLIYFQGTGAADDSGLPNDRFFAVRPEGSVSTLKIQRTERGDSAVYLCASSLTGTGGFTDTQYFGPGTRLTVL.

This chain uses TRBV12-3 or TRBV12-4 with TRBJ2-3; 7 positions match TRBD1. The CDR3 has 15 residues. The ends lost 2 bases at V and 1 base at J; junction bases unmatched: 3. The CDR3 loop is CASSLKGAGTDTQYF. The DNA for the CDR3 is TGTGCCAGCAGTTTAAAGGGGGCAGGCACAGATACGCAGTATTTT.

CDR3 protein: CASSPLGTGSGANVLTF. DNA of the CDR3: TGTGCCAGCTCACCGTTAGGGACAGGCTCTGGGGCCAACGTCCTGACTTTC. The chain carries TRBV18 and TRBJ2-6, with 8 bases identical to TRBD1. Germline V gene data show CDR1 as KGHSH and CDR2 as LQKENI. The CDR3 loop spans 17 amino acids. J lost 0 bases, V lost 3 bases, and 4 bases had no gene match. Full variable domain (remainder filled in from reference TRBV18 and TRBJ2-6): NAGVMQNPRHLVRRRGQEARLRCSPMKGHSHVYWYRQLPEEGLKFMVYLQKENIIDESGMPKERFSAEFPKEGPSILRIQQVVRGDSAAYFCASSPLGTGSGANVLTFGAGSRLTVL.

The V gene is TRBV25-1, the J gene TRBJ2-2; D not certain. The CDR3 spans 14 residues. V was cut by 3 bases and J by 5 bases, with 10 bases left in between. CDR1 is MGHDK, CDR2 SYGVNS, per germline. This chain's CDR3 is CASSDSAWTGELFF. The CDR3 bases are TGTGCCAGCAGTGACTCTGCGTGGACCGGGGAGCTGTTTTTT.

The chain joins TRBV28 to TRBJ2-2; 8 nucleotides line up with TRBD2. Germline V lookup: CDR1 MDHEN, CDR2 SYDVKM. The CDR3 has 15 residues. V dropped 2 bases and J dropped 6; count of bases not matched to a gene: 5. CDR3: CASSLDGGDAGELFF. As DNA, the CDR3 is TGTGCCAGCAGTTTAGACGGGGGGGACGCCGGGGAGCTGTTTTTT.

In nucleotides, the CDR3 is TGTGCCAGCAGTTATAACGGACTAGGAGAGACCCAGTACTTC. This gives the protein CASSYNGLGETQYF. The chain combines TRBV6-5 with TRBJ2-5, with 7 bases that match TRBD2. Germline CDR1 and CDR2: MNHEY and SVGAGI. The CDR3 length is 14 residues. V lost 3 bases to trimming and J lost 4 bases; unmatched junction nucleotides: 5.

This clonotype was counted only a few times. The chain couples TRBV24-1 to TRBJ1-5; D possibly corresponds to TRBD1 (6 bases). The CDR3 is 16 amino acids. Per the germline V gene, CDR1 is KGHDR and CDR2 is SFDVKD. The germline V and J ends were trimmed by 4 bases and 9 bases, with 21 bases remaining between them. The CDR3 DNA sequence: TGTGCCACCAGTGACCCCCGAACAGGGACCGCAGGGCCCCAGCATTTT. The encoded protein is CATSDPRTGTAGPQHF.

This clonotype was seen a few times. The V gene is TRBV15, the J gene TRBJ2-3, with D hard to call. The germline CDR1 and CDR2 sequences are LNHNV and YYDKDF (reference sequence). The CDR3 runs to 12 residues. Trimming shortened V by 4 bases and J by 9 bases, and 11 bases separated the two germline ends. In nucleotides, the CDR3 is TGTGCCACCAGCAAGAGCGAAGGGACGCAGTATTTT. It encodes CATSKSEGTQYF.

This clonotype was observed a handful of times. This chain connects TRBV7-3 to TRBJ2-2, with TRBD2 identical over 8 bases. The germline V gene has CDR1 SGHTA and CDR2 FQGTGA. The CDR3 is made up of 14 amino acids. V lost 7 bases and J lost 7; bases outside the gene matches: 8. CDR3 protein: CASKTAGGGGELFF. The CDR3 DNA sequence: TGTGCCAGCAAGACGGCGGGGGGCGGCGGGGAGCTGTTTTTT.

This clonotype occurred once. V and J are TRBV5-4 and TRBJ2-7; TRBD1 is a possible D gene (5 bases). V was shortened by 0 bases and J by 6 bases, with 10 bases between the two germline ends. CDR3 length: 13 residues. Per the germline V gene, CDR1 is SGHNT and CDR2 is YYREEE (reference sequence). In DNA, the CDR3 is TGTGCCAGCAGCTTGGTAGGGGCGCGCGAGCAGTACTTC. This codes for CASSLVGAREQYF. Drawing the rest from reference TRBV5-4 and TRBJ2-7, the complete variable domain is ETGVTQSPTHLIKTRGQQVTLRCSSQSGHNTVSWYQQALGQGPQFIFQYYREEENGRGNFPPRFSGLQFPNYSSELNVNALELDDSALYLCASSLVGAREQYFGPGTRLTVT.

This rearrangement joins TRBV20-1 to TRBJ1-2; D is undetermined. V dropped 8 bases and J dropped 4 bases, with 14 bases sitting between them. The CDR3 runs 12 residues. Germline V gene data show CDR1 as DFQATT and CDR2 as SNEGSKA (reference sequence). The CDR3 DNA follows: TGCAGTATCTTCTTTCGGAGCTATGGCTACACCTTC. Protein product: CSIFFRSYGYTF.

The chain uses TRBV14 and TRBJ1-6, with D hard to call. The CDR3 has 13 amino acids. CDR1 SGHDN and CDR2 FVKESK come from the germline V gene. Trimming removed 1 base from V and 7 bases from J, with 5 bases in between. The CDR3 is CASSQGGNSPLHF. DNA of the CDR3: TGTGCCAGCAGCCAAGGCGGAAATTCACCCCTCCACTTT.

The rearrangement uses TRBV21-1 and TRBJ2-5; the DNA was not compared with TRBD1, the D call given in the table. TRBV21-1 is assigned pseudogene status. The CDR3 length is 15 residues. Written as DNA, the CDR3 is TGTGCCAGCAGCAAAGGGAGGACAGGGAAAGAGACCCAGTACTTC. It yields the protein CASSKGRTGKETQYF.